The 23 T cell receptor beta chains reported below all come from one sample, sequenced in a study of blood T cell repertoires in COVID-19. Generated by immunoSEQ multiplex PCR, the TCRdb table keeps only in-frame clones and is missing some. This sample has roughly 500,000 clones; 89% occur once, and the top ten carry 0.8% to 0.9%. The material sequenced was peripheral blood. Every receptor here comes from a man younger than 30 with COVID-19, enrolled during active disease.

This clone was seen just once. V gene TRBV3-1 (or the pseudogene TRBV3-2) combines with J gene TRBJ2-5; 8 bases are shared with TRBD1. J gave up 2 bases and V 3 bases, and 5 bases lay outside the gene matches. CDR1 is LGHDT and CDR2 is YNNKEL in the germline V gene (reference sequence). The CDR3 totals 15 residues. CDR3 DNA: TGTGCCAGCAGCCAGGGACAGGCGGTACAAGAGACCCAGTACTTC. Translating it yields CASSQGQAVQETQYF.

Concerning this clone itself: Other DNA sequences in this specimen translate into the identical CDR3. This chain links TRBV5-1 with TRBJ2-7; 11 bases fit TRBD2. CDR3 length: 15 amino acids. Trimming took 0 bases from V and 2 from J; bases not matched to a gene: 1. The germline V gene has CDR1 SGHRS and CDR2 YFSETQ. The CDR3 bases are TGCGCCAGCAGCTTGGGACTAGCGGGGCCCTACGAGCAGTACTTC. This codes for CASSLGLAGPYEQYF.

The J gene is TRBJ2-2, the V gene TRBV5-4, with TRBD2 identical over 9 bases. The germline V gene encodes CDR1 SGHNT and CDR2 YYREEE (reference sequence). V was clipped by 3 bases and J by 3 bases; unmatched bases: 6. The CDR3 is 16 residues long. The CDR3, as DNA: TGTGCCAGCAGCTCTATCATAGCGGGAGACACCGGGGAGCTGTTTTTT. Amino acids: CASSSIIAGDTGELFF.

Concerning this clone: At one end, the junction sequence differs from germline, possibly due to a read error. The V gene is TRBV25-1, the J gene TRBJ1-1, with 7 bases aligning to TRBD1. The CDR3 has 16 amino acids. Germline lookup yields CDR1 MGHDK and CDR2 SYGVNS. CDR3 nucleotides: TGTGTCAGCAGTTCCACTCCAGGGGGAGGGAACACTGAAGCTTTCTTT. It yields the protein CVSSSTPGGGNTEAFF.

The CDR3 loop is CASSHRGRNQPQHF. The DNA for the CDR3 is TGTGCCAGTAGTCACCGTGGTCGGAATCAGCCCCAGCATTTT. The rearrangement uses TRBV19 and TRBJ1-5; D is ambiguous. Between the trimmed V and J ends, which lost 5 bases and 4 bases, there was a span of 12 bases. Per germline, CDR1 LNHDA and CDR2 SQIVND (reference sequence). This CDR3 region has 14 residues.

The V call is TRBV19, the J call TRBJ1-4, with 7 bases matching TRBD1. Trimming cost V 11 bases and J 3 bases; bases outside gene matches: 9. Germline CDR1 and CDR2: LNHDA and SQIVND (reference sequence). This CDR3 has 14 amino acids. The CDR3 loop reads CASTGDSSNEKLFF. DNA for the CDR3: TGTGCCTCAACGGGGGACAGCTCTAATGAAAAACTGTTTTTT.

This clone was observed a single time. This rearrangement joins TRBV28 to TRBJ1-1, with a possible D match to TRBD1 (6 bases). The CDR3 has 13 amino acids. CDR1 is MDHEN, CDR2 SYDVKM, per germline. Trimming shortened V by 10 bases and J by 1 base, and 13 bases separated the two germline ends. The CDR3 reads CATRTGWNTEAFF. As DNA, the CDR3 is TGTGCCACCAGAACAGGGTGGAACACTGAAGCTTTCTTT.

The chain uses TRBV7-9 and TRBJ2-5; possibly TRBD1 for D (6 bases). The V and J ends lost 2 bases and 5 bases respectively, with 15 bases between them. CDR3 length equals 15 residues. Germline loops: CDR1 SEHNR, CDR2 FQNEAQ (reference sequence). The CDR3 DNA sequence: TGTGCCAGCAGCTTAAGATCACAGGGCCTGGAGACCCAGTACTTC. Translation gives CASSLRSQGLETQYF.

J is TRBJ1-4 and V is TRBV5-1, with D possibly matching TRBD1 (6 bases). Germline V lookup: CDR1 SGHRS, CDR2 YFSETQ. Trimming took off 3 bases at V and 4 bases at J, with 10 bases between the two ends. CDR3 size: 14 residues. The CDR3 DNA is TGCGCCAGCAGCTACGGGACACTTAATGAAAAACTGTTTTTT. Residues: CASSYGTLNEKLFF.

This chain uses TRBV2 with TRBJ2-7; D perhaps matches TRBD1 (5 bases). Trimming left V 4 bases short and J 5 bases short, with 12 bases between. Germline CDR1 reads SNHLY; CDR2 reads FYNNEI. CDR3 length equals 13 residues. The CDR3 nucleotides are TGTGCCAGCAGTGCCGACAGAGATAACGAGCAGTACTTC. Protein product: CASSADRDNEQYF.

The chain recombines TRBV14 with TRBJ2-7; TRBD2 is a possible D gene (5 bases). This CDR3 is 14 amino acids long. The germline gives CDR1 SGHDN, CDR2 FVKESK. V was cut by 0 bases and J by 5 bases, with 11 bases left in between. The CDR3 loop reads CASSQDYSGDEQYF. CDR3 sequence (DNA): TGTGCCAGCAGCCAAGATTACTCCGGGGACGAGCAGTACTTC.

The V call is TRBV19, the J call TRBJ1-5; D might be TRBD1 (6 bases). CDR1 and CDR2 (germline): LNHDA, SQIVND (reference sequence). The CDR3 loop spans 15 amino acids. The germline V and J ends were trimmed by 0 bases and 3 bases, with 9 bases remaining between them. CDR3 coding DNA: TGTGCCAGTAGTATAGATGGGACACCCAATCAGCCCCAGCATTTT. It translates to CASSIDGTPNQPQHF.

This chain connects TRBV7-9 to TRBJ1-1; TRBD1 is a possible D gene (6 bases). The CDR3 covers 14 residues. The germline gives CDR1 SEHNR, CDR2 FQNEAQ (reference sequence). Trimming shortened V by 1 base and J by 6 bases, and 12 bases separated the two germline ends. This CDR3 is CASSLGQGISEAFF. The CDR3 DNA reads as TGTGCCAGCAGCTTAGGCCAGGGGATCTCTGAAGCTTTCTTT.

This rearrangement joins TRBV6-5 to TRBJ2-3; possibly TRBD1 for D (6 bases). V was trimmed by 0 bases and J by 5 bases, leaving 9 bases between them. Germline loops: CDR1 MNHEY, CDR2 SVGAGI. The CDR3 covers 14 residues. Here the CDR3 reads CASSYSSGVDTQYF. In DNA form, the CDR3 reads TGTGCCAGCAGTTACTCCTCAGGGGTAGATACGCAGTATTTT.

V is TRBV27 and J is TRBJ2-3, with D perhaps matching TRBD2 (5 bases). Germline V gives CDR1 MNHEY, CDR2 SMNVEV (reference sequence). CDR3 length: 16 residues. Trimming removed 2 bases from V and 2 bases from J, with 14 bases in between. The CDR3 nucleotides are TGTGCCAGCAGTTTACGCCGGGGTACCCACACAGATACGCAGTATTTT. Translated, it gives CASSLRRGTHTDTQYF.

The chain uses TRBV18 and TRBJ2-7; 9 bases map to TRBD1. Germline trimming cut 6 bases from V and 4 bases from J; bases unmatched to any gene: 13. This CDR3 contains 16 residues. Germline V gene data show CDR1 as KGHSH and CDR2 as LQKENI. CDR3 in amino acids: CASSQKLPGQGYEQYF. In DNA form, the CDR3 reads TGTGCCAGCTCCCAAAAATTACCGGGACAGGGATACGAGCAGTACTTC.

This clone was detected only once. The chain is built from TRBV5-1 and TRBJ2-3, with 7 bases lining up with TRBD1. Germline V gene lookup returns CDR1 SGHRS and CDR2 YFSETQ. This CDR3 comprises 15 residues. With V trimmed by 0 bases and J by 4 bases, 5 bases remained unmatched. DNA of the CDR3: TGCGCCAGCAGCTTGGTAGGACAGGTACCAGATACGCAGTATTTT. Translated, it gives CASSLVGQVPDTQYF. Full variable domain (outside the CDR3, taken from reference TRBV5-1 and TRBJ2-3): KAGVTQTPRYLIKTRGQQVTLSCSPISGHRSVSWYQQTPGQGLQFLFEYFSETQRNKGNFPGRFSGRQFSNSRSEMNVSTLELGDSALYLCASSLVGQVPDTQYFGPGTRLTVL.

The chain links TRBV19 to TRBJ1-1; D is uncertain. The CDR3 spans 12 residues. V shed 0 bases and J shed 7 bases, with 6 bases lying between them. CDR1 is LNHDA, CDR2 SQIVND, per germline (reference sequence). The CDR3 coding sequence is TGTGCCAGTAGTATAGATCGTGTTGAAGCTTTCTTT. Translated, it gives CASSIDRVEAFF.

The chain has TRBV7-2 and TRBJ1-2, with D unresolved. Germline CDR1 reads SGHTA; CDR2 reads FQGNSA. Trimming removed 6 bases at V and 4 bases at J, with 18 bases between. CDR3 size: 15 residues. The CDR3, as DNA: TGTGCCAGCAGACCAGCTCCATGGGAGTCCTATGGCTACACCTTC. Amino acid sequence: CASRPAPWESYGYTF.

The rearrangement uses TRBV5-4 and TRBJ1-2, with D possibly TRBD1 on 6 matching bases. Germline loops: CDR1 SGHNT, CDR2 YYREEE (reference sequence). The V end was cut by 4 bases, the J end by 8 bases, with 12 bases between. The CDR3 sequence is 12 residues long. CDR3 amino acids: CASSPTGDGYTF. Here the CDR3 DNA reads TGTGCCAGCAGCCCGACAGGTGACGGCTACACCTTC. The complete variable domain, with remaining parts taken from reference TRBV5-4 and TRBJ1-2, reads ETGVTQSPTHLIKTRGQQVTLRCSSQSGHNTVSWYQQALGQGPQFIFQYYREEENGRGNFPPRFSGLQFPNYSSELNVNALELDDSALYLCASSPTGDGYTFGSGTRLTVV.

This chain connects TRBV12-3 or TRBV12-4 to TRBJ1-1; no definite D call. Trimming pared 3 bases from V and 6 bases from J, leaving 8 bases between. The CDR3 covers 12 residues. The CDR3 loop reads CASSFGRPEAFF. CDR3 in DNA: TGTGCCAGCAGTTTCGGGAGGCCTGAAGCTTTCTTT.

This chain joins TRBV19 and TRBJ2-2; 8 nucleotides align to TRBD2. CDR1 is LNHDA, CDR2 SQIVND, per germline (reference sequence). CDR3 length: 15 amino acids. With 6 bases clipped from V and 1 base from J, the junction kept 4 bases outside the gene matches. The CDR3 region has the DNA TGTGCCAGTAGAGAAGCGGGAGTGAACACCGGGGAGCTGTTTTTT. Translating it yields CASREAGVNTGELFF.

This clone came up once. The chain is built from TRBV7-9 and TRBJ2-7; D might be TRBD2 (7 bases). The CDR3 is made up of 15 amino acids. Germline CDR1 SEHNR, CDR2 FQNEAQ (reference sequence). Trimming shortened V by 5 bases and J by 3 bases, and 17 bases separated the two germline ends. CDR3 in amino acids: CASSPGRGAVYEQYF. The CDR3 DNA is TGTGCCAGCAGCCCCGGACGGGGGGCAGTCTACGAGCAGTACTTC. The entire variable domain, with the rest obtained from reference TRBV7-9 and TRBJ2-7, is as follows: DTGVSQNPRHKITKRGQNVTFRCDPISEHNRLYWYRQTLGQGPEFLTYFQNEAQLEKSRLLSDRFSAERPKGSFSTLEIQRTEQGDSAMYLCASSPGRGAVYEQYFGPGTRLTVT.